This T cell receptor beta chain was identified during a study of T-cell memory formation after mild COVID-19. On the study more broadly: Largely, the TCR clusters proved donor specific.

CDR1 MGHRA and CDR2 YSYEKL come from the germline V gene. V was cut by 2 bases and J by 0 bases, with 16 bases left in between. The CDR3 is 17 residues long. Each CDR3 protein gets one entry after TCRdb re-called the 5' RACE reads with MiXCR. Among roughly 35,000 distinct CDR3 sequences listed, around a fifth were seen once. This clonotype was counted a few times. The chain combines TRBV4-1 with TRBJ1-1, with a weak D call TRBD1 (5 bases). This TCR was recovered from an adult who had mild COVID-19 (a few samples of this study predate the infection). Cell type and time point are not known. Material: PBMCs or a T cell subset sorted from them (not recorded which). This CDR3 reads CASSQLGTTFMNTEAFF. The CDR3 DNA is TGCGCCAGCAGCCAATTGGGGACCACCTTCATGAACACTGAAGCTTTCTTT.